What follows are 30 T cell receptor beta chains derived from one specimen sequenced in a study of T cells in Graves' hyperthyroidism and ophthalmopathy. Amplified TCR beta CDR3 regions derived from RNA transcripts. The primer set for the first-round RT-PCR of the TCR CDR3 was HTBI. TCRdb redid the calling of the multiplex PCR reads with MiXCR, one entry per CDR3 protein. The sample lists 20,000 to 30,000 distinct CDR3 sequences; approximately 54% were seen once. Source material: blood. The source of these receptors is a woman in her thirties or forties with Graves' hyperthyroidism that later progressed to Graves' ophthalmopathy.

V gene TRBV4-3 combines with J gene TRBJ2-3; TRBD2 matches 12 bases. The germline CDR1 and CDR2 sequences are LGHNA and YSLEER. The V and J ends lost 5 bases and 8 bases, in that order; junction bases with no gene match: 8. The CDR3 length is 15 residues. The CDR3: CASSKWLAGGGTQYF. CDR3 DNA sequence: TGCGCCAGCAGCAAGTGGCTAGCGGGAGGGGGTACGCAGTATTTT.

This clonotype was recorded at least ten times. V and J are TRBV6-2 or TRBV6-3 and TRBJ2-7; no clear D gene. CDR3 size: 15 residues. The germline gives CDR1 MNHEY, CDR2 SVGEGT. V was pared by 5 bases and J by 7 bases, with 21 bases between. CDR3 sequence (DNA): TGTGCCAGCAGTCGGACGCTTGGCAGCAATCTGGAGCAGTACTTC. The encoded protein is CASSRTLGSNLEQYF.

With regard to this clonotype: The germline gene is not matched at one end of the junction; a read error may be the cause. The chain is built from TRBV5-8 and TRBJ1-4, with D tentatively TRBD1 (6 bases). Germline-derived CDR1 and CDR2 are SGHTS and YDEGEE. The CDR3 sequence is 13 residues long. The chain's CDR3 is CASRGQVSEKLFF. For the CDR3, the DNA is TGTGCTAGCAGGGGTCAGGTTTCTGAAAAACTGTTTTTT.

This clonotype was recorded many times. The gene calls are TRBV30 and TRBJ1-5; a weak D match, TRBD1 (5 bases). Looked up from germline, CDR1 is GTSNPN and CDR2 is SVGIG (reference sequence). With 2 bases removed from V and 4 bases from J, the gap between germline ends came to 12 bases. This CDR3 has 14 amino acids. Here the CDR3 DNA reads TGTGCCTGGAGTCCACCGGGGGAGAATCAGCCCCAGCATTTT. Translated, it gives CAWSPPGENQPQHF.

This chain joins TRBV12-3 or TRBV12-4 and TRBJ2-7; D may be TRBD2 (6 bases). Trimming stripped 7 bases from V and 5 bases from J, with 15 bases between. The CDR3 sequence is 13 residues long. This CDR3 reads CASTHGSAHEQYF. Written as DNA, the CDR3 is TGTGCCAGCACTCACGGGAGCGCCCACGAGCAGTACTTC.

The chain recombines TRBV12-3 or TRBV12-4 with TRBJ2-1; TRBD2 agrees at 10 bases. This CDR3 has 14 amino acids. The V segment lost 3 bases and the J segment 8 bases; nucleotides outside the gene matches: 4. This CDR3 reads CASSFGLAVDEQFF. The CDR3 region has the DNA TGTGCCAGCAGTTTTGGACTAGCGGTGGATGAGCAGTTCTTC.

This clonotype was detected only a few times. This chain connects TRBV2 to TRBJ2-7; 9 bases are shared with TRBD1. CDR1 is SNHLY and CDR2 is FYNNEI in the germline V gene. V shed 7 bases, J shed 2 bases, and the junction held 6 bases outside the gene matches. The CDR3 totals 14 residues. The CDR3 region has the DNA TGTGCCAGCAATCTCGGGACAGGGACCTACGAGCAGTACTTC. This gives the protein CASNLGTGTYEQYF.

The chain carries TRBV5-1 and TRBJ2-1; 10 bases are shared with TRBD2. The ends lost 0 bases at V and 3 bases at J; junction bases unmatched: 6. The CDR3 is 17 residues long. Germline assignment: CDR1 SGHRS and CDR2 YFSETQ. CDR3 amino acids: CASSLVPSGSFYNEQFF. CDR3 bases: TGCGCCAGCAGCTTGGTGCCTAGCGGGAGTTTCTACAATGAGCAGTTCTTC.

The chain uses TRBV5-4 and TRBJ2-5; D possibly corresponds to TRBD1 (6 bases). V lost 3 bases to trimming and J lost 4 bases, with 16 bases between them. CDR1 SGHNT and CDR2 YYREEE come from the germline V gene (reference sequence). CDR3 size: 15 residues. The CDR3 DNA sequence: TGTGCCAGCAGCTCCCCAACCACAGGGACAGAGACCCAGTACTTC. Translated, it gives CASSSPTTGTETQYF.

The sample holds many counts of this clonotype. The CDR3 loop reads CASSQDSERVYNEQFF. In DNA, the CDR3 is TGTGCCAGCAGCCAAGACTCTGAACGGGTCTACAATGAGCAGTTCTTC. The J gene is TRBJ2-1, the V gene TRBV3-1; D call uncertain. V dropped 0 bases and J dropped 3 bases, with 12 bases sitting between them. The CDR3 spans 16 residues. The germline V gene has CDR1 LGHDT and CDR2 YNNKEL (reference sequence).

The chain has TRBV20-1 and TRBJ2-1; D remains ambiguous. With 3 bases removed from V and 7 bases from J, the gap between germline ends came to 10 bases. CDR1 is DFQATT and CDR2 is SNEGSKA in the germline V gene (reference sequence). The CDR3 extends over 12 amino acids. The DNA of the CDR3 is TGCAGTGCTAGTCTAGGTTGGAATGAGCAGTTCTTC. It specifies CSASLGWNEQFF.

This clonotype appeared many times. The V call is TRBV4-1, the J call TRBJ1-1, with 8 bases identical to TRBD1. The CDR3 is 13 residues long. The V gene's germline CDR1 is MGHRA and CDR2 YSYEKL. V lost 1 base and J lost 11; bases outside the gene matches: 6. CDR3 DNA sequence: TGCGCCAGCAGCCAAGGGGGACAGGCTTTGGCTTTCTTT. Translated: CASSQGGQALAFF.

At least ten counts were recorded for this clonotype. The chain carries TRBV4-1 and TRBJ2-1; 7 bases are shared with TRBD2. With V trimmed by 0 bases and J by 4 bases, 12 bases remained unmatched. The CDR3 runs 18 residues. Germline V lookup: CDR1 MGHRA, CDR2 YSYEKL. CDR3 DNA: TGCGCCAGCAGCCAAGATCAGATCCGAGGGAGGGTGTACAATGAGCAGTTCTTC. Encoded protein: CASSQDQIRGRVYNEQFF.

This sequence joins TRBV5-1 and TRBJ2-7; 9 positions agree with TRBD1. CDR1 and CDR2 from the germline V gene are SGHRS and YFSETQ. V dropped 0 bases and J dropped 9; count of bases not matched to a gene: 16. This CDR3 is built from 17 residues. CDR3 coding DNA: TGCGCCAGCAGCTTGGCCGGGGCCCGGACAGGGGACGCCGCGCAGTACTTC. Translated, it gives CASSLAGARTGDAAQYF.

This clonotype was seen many times. The rearrangement links TRBV15 to TRBJ2-5, with 9 bases lining up with TRBD1. Per the germline V gene, CDR1 is LNHNV and CDR2 is YYDKDF (reference sequence). The CDR3 runs to 14 residues. V shed 5 bases, J shed 2 bases, and the junction held 3 bases outside the gene matches. The DNA of the CDR3 is TGTGCCACCAGCGAGGGGACAGGGCAAGAGACCCAGTACTTC. Its protein product is CATSEGTGQETQYF.

This clonotype was detected once. The chain joins TRBV24-1 to TRBJ2-3; 11 bases line up with TRBD2. The V gene end was trimmed by 4 bases and the J gene end by 0 bases; junction bases not matched to a gene: 14. This CDR3 is built from 20 residues. CDR1 and CDR2 from the germline V gene are KGHDR and SFDVKD. The CDR3 reads CATSDRRVAGGPRSTDTQYF. DNA for the CDR3: TGTGCCACCAGTGACAGAAGGGTAGCGGGAGGGCCTCGAAGCACAGATACGCAGTATTTT.

This rearrangement joins TRBV5-1 to TRBJ1-4; D not certain. The CDR3 has 17 amino acids. The ends were cut back, 0 bases at V and 0 bases at J, with 12 bases in the middle. CDR1 is SGHRS, CDR2 YFSETQ, per germline. The CDR3 spells CASSLGSSSATNEKLFF. The CDR3 nucleotides read TGCGCCAGCAGCTTGGGGTCTTCGTCTGCAACTAATGAAAAACTGTTTTTT.

This chain links TRBV10-3 with TRBJ2-3; a weak D match, TRBD2 (7 bases). Germline CDR1 ENHRY, CDR2 SYGVKD. V lost 5 bases and J 11 bases, leaving 23 bases between the germline ends. The CDR3 covers 15 residues. The CDR3 bases are TGTGCCATCAGTCCAGGCTTGGGGGGGGGCAATGAGCAGTATTTT. Protein: CAISPGLGGGNEQYF.

The CDR3 region has the DNA TGTGCCAGTAGTATTTGGACAGGGGATGCGGGCACAGATACGCAGTATTTT. It is translated as CASSIWTGDAGTDTQYF. The J gene is TRBJ2-3, the V gene TRBV19, with 9 nucleotides matching TRBD1. Per germline, CDR1 LNHDA and CDR2 SQIVND (reference sequence). Trimming at V came to 3 bases and at J to 1 base, leaving 8 bases not matched to a gene. The CDR3 totals 17 residues.

The V gene is TRBV2, the J gene TRBJ1-2, with a weak D call TRBD1 (6 bases). This CDR3 spans 13 amino acids. CDR1 and CDR2 from the germline V gene are SNHLY and FYNNEI. V lost 5 bases, J lost 4 bases, and 11 bases lay in between. The CDR3, as DNA: TGTGCCAGCAGTACTCAGGGGATCTATGGCTACACCTTC. Translating it yields CASSTQGIYGYTF. The variable domain in full, completed from reference TRBV2 and TRBJ1-2, reads EPEVTQTPSHQVTQMGQEVILRCVPISNHLYFYWYRQILGQKVEFLVSFYNNEISEKSEIFDDQFSVERPDGSNFTLKIRSTKLEDSAMYFCASSTQGIYGYTFGSGTRLTVV.

As regards this clonotype: The missing conserved phenylalanine or tryptophan at the end of this CDR3 makes a read error likely. Because the CDR3's place on the DNA is in doubt, the DNA is left out and the CDR3 is given as listed by TCRdb. This chain links TRBV6-1 with TRBJ2-3. The CDR3 extends over 10 residues, inclusive of both ends. Germline V gene lookup returns CDR1 MNHNS and CDR2 SASEGT. This chain's CDR3 is CASSEATALH.

This clonotype was seen ten or more times. The CDR3: CASSVSSGVNEQFF. DNA of the CDR3: TGTGCCAGCAGCGTTTCTAGCGGGGTAAATGAGCAGTTCTTC. The chain uses TRBV7-7 and TRBJ2-1, with 9 bases identical to TRBD2. The germline gives CDR1 SSHAT, CDR2 FNYEAQ (reference sequence). The CDR3 sequence is 14 residues long. Losses at the gene ends were 5 bases for V and 7 bases for J; bases not matched to a gene: 6.

This chain uses TRBV10-2 with TRBJ1-6, with D maybe TRBD1 (5 bases). The CDR3 loop spans 14 amino acids. Trimming took 2 bases from V and 10 from J, leaving 12 bases between them. Looked up from germline, CDR1 is WSHSY and CDR2 is SAAADI. The CDR3: CASSEIRGSSPLHF. CDR3 bases: TGCGCCAGCAGTGAGATCCGGGGCAGCTCACCCCTCCACTTT.

This clonotype was observed many times. The rearrangement joins TRBV14 to TRBJ2-5, with D possibly TRBD1 on 6 matching bases. CDR1 and CDR2 (germline): SGHDN, FVKESK. Trimming took off 5 bases at V and 5 bases at J, with 15 bases between the two ends. CDR3 size: 14 residues. Written as DNA, the CDR3 is TGTGCCAGCAGCAAGACTTGGGGGCAGGAGACCCAGTACTTC. Its translation: CASSKTWGQETQYF.

This chain links TRBV19 with TRBJ2-2; tentative D call: TRBD2 (6 bases). CDR3 length equals 15 residues. Trimming removed 3 bases from V and 5 bases from J, with 13 bases in between. Germline V gives CDR1 LNHDA, CDR2 SQIVND (reference sequence). The CDR3 DNA sequence: TGTGCCAGTAGTATGGGCGGCGCGGGGACCGGGGAGCTGTTTTTT. This sequence encodes CASSMGGAGTGELFF.

The J gene is TRBJ2-6, the V gene TRBV20-1, with a weak D call TRBD1 (6 bases). Trimming pared 1 base from V and 6 bases from J, leaving 19 bases between. Germline CDR1 is DFQATT and CDR2 is SNEGSKA (reference sequence). CDR3 length: 17 amino acids. The CDR3 DNA follows: TGCAGTGCTAGAGGGGGGACAAGGATTCTAGAGGCCAACGTCCTGACTTTC. The encoded protein is CSARGGTRILEANVLTF.

V usage is TRBV20-1 and J usage is TRBJ2-7; possible D gene TRBD1, 6 bases. CDR3 size: 11 residues. V was trimmed by 0 bases and J by 7 bases, leaving 7 bases between them. Germline loops: CDR1 DFQATT, CDR2 SNEGSKA (reference sequence). CDR3 protein: CSAREGTEQYF. CDR3 DNA: TGCAGTGCTAGAGAGGGGACAGAGCAGTACTTC.

By share, this clonotype ranks as medium-sized. V and J are TRBV20-1 and TRBJ1-1; no definite D call. CDR3 size: 13 residues. Germline values: CDR1 DFQATT, CDR2 SNEGSKA (reference sequence). The V gene lost 5 bases and the J gene lost 0 bases, with 10 bases spanning the gap. The CDR3 sequence: CSAGRLLNTEAFF. In DNA, the CDR3 is TGCAGTGCTGGACGGTTACTGAACACTGAAGCTTTCTTT.

As DNA, the CDR3 is TGTGCCAGCAGACTGTCCGCGACTAACTATGGCTACACCTTC. It yields the protein CASRLSATNYGYTF. The rearrangement links TRBV6-5 to TRBJ1-2; D is unresolved. V lost 6 bases and J 0 bases, leaving 11 bases between the germline ends. In germline, CDR1 is MNHEY, CDR2 SVGAGI. The CDR3 covers 14 residues.

The rearrangement uses TRBV4-1 and TRBJ2-7; D is uncertain. The CDR3 consists of 15 residues. The germline V and J ends were trimmed by 4 bases and 4 bases, with 17 bases remaining between them. In germline, CDR1 is MGHRA, CDR2 YSYEKL. The CDR3 DNA reads TGCGCCAGCAGCCCGCAAGGTCGACTGGGGTACGAGCAGTACTTC. This translates into CASSPQGRLGYEQYF.